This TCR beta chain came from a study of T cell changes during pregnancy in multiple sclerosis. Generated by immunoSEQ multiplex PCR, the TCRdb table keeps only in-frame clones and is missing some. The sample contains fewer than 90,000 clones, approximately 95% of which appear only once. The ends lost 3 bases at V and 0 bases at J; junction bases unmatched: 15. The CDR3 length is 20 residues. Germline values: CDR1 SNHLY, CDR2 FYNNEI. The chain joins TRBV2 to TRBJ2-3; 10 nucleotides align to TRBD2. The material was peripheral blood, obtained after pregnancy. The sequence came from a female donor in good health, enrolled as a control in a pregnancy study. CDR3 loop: CASSDNPLAGEDGSTDTQYF. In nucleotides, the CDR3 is TGTGCCAGCAGTGACAACCCTCTAGCGGGAGAGGATGGTAGCACAGATACGCAGTATTTT.